The 22 T cell receptor beta chains below were found in one sample sequenced in a study of shared clonotypes between healthy human individuals (dated by TCRdb to the early 2020s). Libraries were constructed by the immunoSEQ multiplex PCR assay. The table was pulled from immuneACCESS by TCRdb, which kept in-frame rearrangements only. Such tables lose some clones; where checked, under half of the loss comes from unresolved V genes, and the rest has no known cause. The sample records some 2,500,000 clones, roughly 93% of which are singletons. The top ten hold roughly 0.39% of the sample. Source material: naive CD4+ T cells from PBMCs. The sample's cell subset or site label, decoded: CD45RA+ positively selected. The receptors here all came from a man in his late teens or twenties in good health. Some clones in this sample may be carry-over from other donors' samples.

The chain couples TRBV6-1 to TRBJ2-3, with D possibly called TRBD1 or TRBD2 (5 bases each). CDR1 is MNHNS and CDR2 is SASEGT in the germline V gene. The V and J ends lost 5 bases and 10 bases respectively, with 13 bases between them. The CDR3 covers 12 residues. Written as DNA, the CDR3 is TGTGCCAGCAGTCCCCCCGGGACCTCGCAGTATTTT. Protein: CASSPPGTSQYF.

The chain has TRBV6-6 and TRBJ1-1; TRBD1 is a possible D gene (6 bases). CDR3 length: 14 residues. The germline V gene has CDR1 MNHNY and CDR2 SVGAGI (reference sequence). Between the trimmed V and J ends, which lost 7 bases and 7 bases, there was a span of 19 bases. The CDR3 region has the DNA TGTGCCAGCAAGGAGGGGGGATTGTTCGGTGAAGCTTTCTTT. This encodes CASKEGGLFGEAFF.

The chain employs TRBV11-2 and TRBJ2-5, with D uncertain. The germline gives CDR1 SGHAT, CDR2 FQNNGV. This CDR3 has 17 residues. V gave up 2 bases and J gave up 2 bases, with 18 bases separating them. This CDR3 reads CASSLQTPGWAQETQYF. CDR3 coding DNA: TGTGCCAGCAGCTTACAAACTCCTGGATGGGCTCAAGAGACCCAGTACTTC.

Comment on this clone: Other nucleotide sequences in the sample specify the same CDR3. The chain is built from TRBV11-3 and TRBJ2-7; D ambiguous. The V gene lost 3 bases and the J gene lost 0 bases, with 6 bases spanning the gap. The CDR3 extends over 13 amino acids. Germline V lookup: CDR1 SGHNT, CDR2 YENEEA. DNA for the CDR3: TGTGCCAGCAGCTTTGGCTCCTCCTACGAGCAGTACTTC. It encodes CASSFGSSYEQYF.

V is TRBV6-1 and J is TRBJ1-2; D not certain. Looked up from germline, CDR1 is MNHNS and CDR2 is SASEGT. The CDR3 has 10 residues. The ends were cut back, 6 bases at V and 8 bases at J, with 7 bases in the middle. In nucleotides, the CDR3 is TGTGCCAGCAGGAGCGGCGGCTACACCTTC. Translation: CASRSGGYTF.

The chain combines TRBV28 with TRBJ2-7, with 11 bases matching TRBD2. Germline CDR1 is MDHEN and CDR2 is SYDVKM. Unmatched junction bases numbered 6, after V lost 6 bases and J lost 2 bases. This CDR3 is 15 amino acids long. CDR3 residues: CASSSIAGGPYEQYF. CDR3 nucleotides: TGTGCCAGCAGCTCCATAGCGGGAGGGCCCTACGAGCAGTACTTC.

This clone was counted once. V usage is TRBV5-6 and J usage is TRBJ1-4; D possibly corresponds to TRBD1 (5 bases). Germline V gene sequence: CDR1 SGHDT, CDR2 YYEEEE. The V end lost 2 bases, the J end lost 6 bases, and 11 bases lay between the germline ends. This CDR3 is 14 amino acids long. The CDR3 DNA follows: TGTGCCAGCAGCTTCCTCCAGGGAGATGAAAAACTGTTTTTT. It translates to CASSFLQGDEKLFF.

This clone was counted only a few times. The chain employs TRBV2 and TRBJ2-1; 10 bases match TRBD2. J lost 10 bases, V lost 1 base, and 10 bases had no gene match. There are 16 residues in the CDR3. CDR1 is SNHLY and CDR2 is FYNNEI in the germline V gene. Here the CDR3 reads CASSEGLAGAIREQFF. The DNA for the CDR3 is TGTGCCAGCAGTGAAGGTCTAGCGGGAGCCATTCGGGAGCAGTTCTTC.

CDR3 DNA: TGTGCCAGCAGTTACTTTGACGCAGGGACGGCTGAAGCTTTCTTT. Translation gives CASSYFDAGTAEAFF. The genes are TRBV6-6 and TRBJ1-1; perhaps TRBD1 as D (5 bases). The CDR3 length is 15 residues. Trimming left V 1 base short and J 6 bases short, with 15 bases between. The germline V gene has CDR1 MNHNY and CDR2 SVGAGI (reference sequence).

The chain uses TRBV20-1 and TRBJ2-5; D is ambiguous. The CDR3 runs 11 residues. CDR1 and CDR2 (germline): DFQATT, SNEGSKA (reference sequence). Trimming shortened V by 3 bases and J by 6 bases, and 8 bases separated the two germline ends. CDR3 amino acids: CSASPEQTQYF. CDR3 bases: TGCAGTGCTAGTCCCGAGCAGACCCAGTACTTC.

The chain couples TRBV6-5 to TRBJ2-7; 9 bases are shared with TRBD2. With V trimmed by 4 bases and J by 5 bases, 9 bases remained unmatched. From germline, CDR1 is MNHEY and CDR2 SVGAGI. The CDR3 runs to 15 residues. CDR3 protein: CASSSTGTSSDEQYF. The CDR3 DNA reads as TGTGCCAGCAGTTCAACCGGGACTAGCAGCGACGAGCAGTACTTC.

This clone was detected a few times. V is TRBV2 and J is TRBJ2-7; D is unresolved. V lost 0 bases to trimming and J lost 2 bases, with 5 bases between them. The germline V gene has CDR1 SNHLY and CDR2 FYNNEI. The CDR3 has 13 residues. The CDR3 coding sequence is TGTGCCAGCAGTGAAGCTGAAACCTACGAGCAGTACTTC. Residues: CASSEAETYEQYF.

The chain is built from TRBV30 and TRBJ2-3; TRBD2 matches 8 bases. CDR1 is GTSNPN and CDR2 is SVGIG in the germline V gene (reference sequence). The CDR3 covers 13 residues. The ends lost 4 bases at V and 8 bases at J; junction bases unmatched: 8. This CDR3 reads CAWNAAGGGTQYF. CDR3 DNA: TGTGCCTGGAACGCCGCGGGGGGCGGTACGCAGTATTTT. Full variable domain (outside the CDR3, taken from reference TRBV30 and TRBJ2-3): SQTIHQWPATLVQPVGSPLSLECTVEGTSNPNLYWYRQAAGRGLQLLFYSVGIGQISSEVPQNLSASRPQDRQFILSSKKLLLSDSGFYLCAWNAAGGGTQYFGPGTRLTVL.

Concerning this clone itself: Other DNA sequences in this specimen translate into the identical CDR3. The DNA for the CDR3 is TGTGCCAGCAGGTCGGGAGGGAACACCGGGGAGCTGTTTTTT. Translating it yields CASRSGGNTGELFF. The chain has TRBV6-5 and TRBJ2-2; 7 bases line up with TRBD2. The J segment lost 1 base and the V segment lost 6 bases, leaving 2 bases of the junction unmatched. The CDR3 covers 14 residues. The germline gives CDR1 MNHEY, CDR2 SVGAGI.

J is TRBJ1-5 and V is TRBV2, with TRBD1 matching over 8 bases. Germline V gene data show CDR1 as SNHLY and CDR2 as FYNNEI. There are 15 residues in the CDR3. The V segment lost 3 bases and the J segment 3 bases; nucleotides outside the gene matches: 4. CDR3 sequence reads: CASSESRGHNQPQHF. CDR3 nucleotide sequence: TGTGCCAGCAGTGAGTCCAGGGGGCACAATCAGCCCCAGCATTTT.

The V gene is TRBV5-4, the J gene TRBJ1-4, with D perhaps TRBD1 (5 bases). V was pared by 0 bases and J by 6 bases, with 9 bases between. Germline CDR1 SGHNT, CDR2 YYREEE (reference sequence). The CDR3 runs 14 residues. Here the CDR3 DNA reads TGTGCCAGCAGCTTGGCAGGGACCCATGAAAAACTGTTTTTT. This encodes CASSLAGTHEKLFF. Full variable domain (remainder filled in from reference TRBV5-4 and TRBJ1-4): ETGVTQSPTHLIKTRGQQVTLRCSSQSGHNTVSWYQQALGQGPQFIFQYYREEENGRGNFPPRFSGLQFPNYSSELNVNALELDDSALYLCASSLAGTHEKLFFGSGTQLSVL.

The chain has TRBV27 and TRBJ1-2; TRBD1 matches at 8 bases. V lost 7 bases to trimming and J lost 3 bases; unmatched junction nucleotides: 10. Germline CDR1 reads MNHEY; CDR2 reads SMNVEV (reference sequence). The CDR3 consists of 15 residues. The CDR3 DNA is TGTGCCAGCACCCCACGGGGACAGGTGGACTATGGCTACACCTTC. This encodes CASTPRGQVDYGYTF.

The chain uses TRBV7-9 and TRBJ2-3; D uncertain. CDR1 is SEHNR and CDR2 is FQNEAQ in the germline V gene (reference sequence). Trimming shortened V by 5 bases and J by 4 bases, and 19 bases separated the two germline ends. CDR3 length: 16 amino acids. CDR3 coding DNA: TGTGCCAGCAGCCCCCTGGCTGATCTTCTTGCAGATACGCAGTATTTT. Its translation: CASSPLADLLADTQYF.

The V and J genes are TRBV2 and TRBJ2-5; 11 bases fit TRBD2. CDR3 length equals 17 residues. V was pared by 7 bases and J by 4 bases, with 14 bases of the junction left unmatched. Germline CDR1 SNHLY, CDR2 FYNNEI. The CDR3 region is CASNTLAGVDSGETQYF. The DNA for the CDR3 is TGTGCCAGCAATACACTAGCGGGAGTTGACTCGGGAGAGACCCAGTACTTC.

V and J are TRBV21-1 and TRBJ1-2; the tabulated D call, TRBD1, remains unverified against the DNA. TRBV21-1 is a documented pseudogene. CDR3 size: 15 residues. CDR3 residues: CASSNLGRQNYGYTF. Here the CDR3 DNA reads TGTGCCAGCAGCAATTTGGGGCGGCAGAACTATGGCTACACCTTC.

This chain links TRBV7-2 with TRBJ2-7, with D hard to call. The V gene lost 5 bases and the J gene lost 4 bases, with 12 bases spanning the gap. The CDR3 runs 13 residues. Germline lookup yields CDR1 SGHTA and CDR2 FQGNSA. Here the CDR3 DNA reads TGTGCCAGCAGCCCGCAAAGGGAATACGAGCAGTACTTC. The encoded protein is CASSPQREYEQYF. The full variable domain, rest sourced from reference TRBV7-2 and TRBJ2-7, is GAGVSQSPSNKVTEKGKDVELRCDPISGHTALYWYRQSLGQGLEFLIYFQGNSAPDKSGLPSDRFSAERTGGSVSTLTIQRTQQEDSAVYLCASSPQREYEQYFGPGTRLTVT.

The chain recombines TRBV15 with TRBJ1-2; no firm D call. The CDR3 loop spans 17 amino acids. Deletions cut 5 bases from V and 4 bases from J, with 23 bases between. The germline V gene has CDR1 LNHNV and CDR2 YYDKDF (reference sequence). For the CDR3, the DNA is TGTGCCACCAGCCCTAGTAAGGGCTTGCGGGATCTCTATGGCTACACCTTC. The encoded protein is CATSPSKGLRDLYGYTF.